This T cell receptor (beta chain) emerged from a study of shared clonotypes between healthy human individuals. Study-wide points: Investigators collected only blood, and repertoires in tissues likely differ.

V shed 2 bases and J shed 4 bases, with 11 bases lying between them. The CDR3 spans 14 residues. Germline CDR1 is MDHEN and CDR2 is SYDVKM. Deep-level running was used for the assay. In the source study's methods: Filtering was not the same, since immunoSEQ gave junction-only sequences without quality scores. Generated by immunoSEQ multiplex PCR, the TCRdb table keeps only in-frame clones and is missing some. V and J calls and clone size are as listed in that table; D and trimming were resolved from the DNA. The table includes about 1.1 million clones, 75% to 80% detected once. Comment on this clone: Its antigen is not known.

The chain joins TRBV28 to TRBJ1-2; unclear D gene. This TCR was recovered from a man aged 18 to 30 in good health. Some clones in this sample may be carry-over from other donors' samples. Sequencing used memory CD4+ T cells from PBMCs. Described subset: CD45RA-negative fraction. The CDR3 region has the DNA TGTGCCAGCAGTTTAGGCCAGGCCAGCTATGGCTACACCTTC. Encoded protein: CASSLGQASYGYTF.